Below, 4 T cell receptor beta chains from the same sample are listed, as sequenced in a study of T cell changes during pregnancy in multiple sclerosis. Here immunoSEQ multiplex PCR was the method, and the copy in TCRdb shows in-frame clones only, minus some. The repertoire includes tens of thousands of clones, roughly 90% of them detected once, and 3% to 4% sits in the top ten. The sequences come from CD4+ T cells from peripheral blood mononuclear cells, collected in the first trimester of pregnancy. The receptor set was obtained from a female donor in good health, enrolled as a control in a pregnancy study.

The rearrangement uses TRBV7-2 and TRBJ2-7; TRBD1 matches 11 bases. The CDR3 is made up of 13 amino acids. Losses at the gene ends were 6 bases for V and 7 bases for J; bases not matched to a gene: 5. In germline, CDR1 is SGHTA, CDR2 FQGNSA. The CDR3 DNA is TGTGCCAGCAGGACCGGGACAGGGGGAGAGCAGTACTTC. It translates to CASRTGTGGEQYF. The variable domain in full, with the rest retrieved from reference TRBV7-2 and TRBJ2-7, is GAGVSQSPSNKVTEKGKDVELRCDPISGHTALYWYRQSLGQGLEFLIYFQGNSAPDKSGLPSDRFSAERTGGSVSTLTIQRTQQEDSAVYLCASRTGTGGEQYFGPGTRLTVT.

V is TRBV28 and J is TRBJ1-2; perhaps TRBD1 as D (5 bases). V lost 6 bases, J lost 8 bases, and 16 bases lay in between. The CDR3 consists of 13 residues. Germline assignment: CDR1 MDHEN and CDR2 SYDVKM. CDR3 sequence reads: CASSLTQGGGYTF. In DNA form, the CDR3 reads TGTGCCAGCAGCTTAACCCAGGGTGGCGGCTACACCTTC.

V and J are TRBV28 and TRBJ1-5, with TRBD1 identical over 7 bases. Germline V CDR1 and CDR2: MDHEN, SYDVKM. V dropped 4 bases and J dropped 1; count of bases not matched to a gene: 7. CDR3 size: 16 residues. The CDR3 region is CASSSPTGTSNQPQHF. CDR3 DNA: TGTGCCAGCAGTTCCCCGACAGGGACCAGCAATCAGCCCCAGCATTTT.

The chain carries TRBV5-1 and TRBJ2-3; D unclear. Trimming shortened V by 4 bases and J by 6 bases, and 12 bases separated the two germline ends. This CDR3 region has 13 residues. Germline CDR1 is SGHRS and CDR2 is YFSETQ. The CDR3 region is CASSAITADTQYF. CDR3 bases: TGCGCCAGCAGCGCTATTACTGCTGATACGCAGTATTTT. The variable domain in full, with the rest retrieved from reference TRBV5-1 and TRBJ2-3, is KAGVTQTPRYLIKTRGQQVTLSCSPISGHRSVSWYQQTPGQGLQFLFEYFSETQRNKGNFPGRFSGRQFSNSRSEMNVSTLELGDSALYLCASSAITADTQYFGPGTRLTVL.